A single sample is the source of the 24 T cell receptor beta chains below, sequenced in a study of cytomegalovirus exposure and HLA in healthy donors. PCR involved 60 Vbeta and 13 Jbeta primers. Clones were sequenced by immunoSEQ multiplex PCR, and TCRdb holds only the in-frame ones, with some missing. The sample lists more than 100,000 clones, 65% to 75% occurring once. The sample was PBMCs. The receptors here all came from a woman aged 50 to 65 in good health and CMV-seropositive.

The J gene is TRBJ2-1, the V gene TRBV19, with D perhaps TRBD2 (6 bases). This CDR3 has 15 amino acids. Germline V lookup: CDR1 LNHDA, CDR2 SQIVND (reference sequence). V was shortened by 7 bases and J by 0 bases, with 13 bases between the two germline ends. The CDR3 loop is CASTPPGSSYNEQFF. CDR3 DNA: TGTGCCAGTACTCCCCCCGGGAGCTCCTACAATGAGCAGTTCTTC.

This chain uses TRBV2 with TRBJ2-7; TRBD1 might be the D (5 bases). The CDR3 length is 13 residues. Germline V gene data show CDR1 as SNHLY and CDR2 as FYNNEI. V lost 6 bases and J lost 5, with 14 bases in between. In DNA, the CDR3 is TGTGCCAGCAGAGGGGATGGTTTGGACGAGCAGTACTTC. As protein: CASRGDGLDEQYF.

The chain couples TRBV7-9 to TRBJ1-1; a possible D gene is TRBD1 (5 bases). The V end lost 4 bases, the J end lost 5 bases, and 14 bases lay between the germline ends. Germline CDR1 SEHNR, CDR2 FQNEAQ (reference sequence). CDR3 length: 14 amino acids. CDR3 bases: TGTGCCAGCAGCTGGGGCGAAGTGAGGACTGAAGCTTTCTTT. It specifies CASSWGEVRTEAFF.

This chain joins TRBV7-6 and TRBJ2-7, with 8 bases identical to TRBD2. There are 15 residues in the CDR3. The V segment lost 0 bases and the J segment 6 bases; nucleotides outside the gene matches: 7. The germline V gene encodes CDR1 SGHVS and CDR2 FNYEAQ. This chain's CDR3 is CASSLAGGALSEQYF. The CDR3, as DNA: TGTGCCAGCAGCTTAGCCGGGGGGGCCCTCTCCGAGCAGTACTTC.

A few counts support this clone. This sequence joins TRBV7-2 and TRBJ2-7; possible D gene TRBD1, 6 bases. The germline CDR1 and CDR2 sequences are SGHTA and FQGNSA. CDR3 length: 12 amino acids. The germline V and J ends were trimmed by 5 bases and 6 bases, with 11 bases remaining between them. The CDR3 nucleotides are TGTGCCAGCAGCGTTAACAGGGCCGAGCAGTACTTC. Amino acids: CASSVNRAEQYF.

The chain is built from TRBV10-1 and TRBJ2-3, with no clear D. The CDR3 is made up of 15 amino acids. Per germline, CDR1 WNHNN and CDR2 SYGVQD (reference sequence). The ends were cut back, 2 bases at V and 2 bases at J, with 11 bases in the middle. The CDR3 nucleotides are TGCGCCAGCAGTGAGGGCGGAATAATCACAGATACGCAGTATTTT. It yields the protein CASSEGGIITDTQYF.

This clone was counted a single time. The chain uses TRBV7-9 and TRBJ2-2, with 7 bases fitting TRBD1. J was trimmed by 4 bases and V by 4 bases; bases with no gene match: 3. Germline CDR1 and CDR2: SEHNR and FQNEAQ (reference sequence). The CDR3 consists of 14 residues. CDR3 coding DNA: TGTGCCAGCAGCTCGTACAGGGGCACCGGGGAGCTGTTTTTT. It translates to CASSSYRGTGELFF.

The J gene is TRBJ1-2, the V gene TRBV9, with 8 positions matching TRBD1. The CDR3 totals 17 residues. The J segment lost 7 bases and the V segment lost 0 bases, leaving 14 bases of the junction unmatched. Germline CDR1 reads SGDLS; CDR2 reads YYNGEE. CDR3 nucleotides: TGTGCCAGCAGCGTAGATCCGTGGGGAGGACAGGGTGGTGGCTACACCTTC. Its protein is CASSVDPWGGQGGGYTF.

This clone was picked up a small number of times. This chain uses TRBV7-2 with TRBJ2-7; D gene uncertain. The CDR3 has 14 amino acids. CDR1 and CDR2 (germline): SGHTA, FQGNSA. V gave up 1 base and J gave up 2 bases, with 9 bases separating them. The CDR3: CASSLGPGPYEQYF. The DNA of the CDR3 is TGTGCCAGCAGCTTAGGCCCTGGGCCCTACGAGCAGTACTTC. The full variable domain, with the rest looked up from reference TRBV7-2 and TRBJ2-7, is GAGVSQSPSNKVTEKGKDVELRCDPISGHTALYWYRQSLGQGLEFLIYFQGNSAPDKSGLPSDRFSAERTGGSVSTLTIQRTQQEDSAVYLCASSLGPGPYEQYFGPGTRLTVT.

The V and J genes are TRBV14 and TRBJ1-2; 10 bases map to TRBD1. Germline trimming cut 2 bases from V and 5 bases from J; bases unmatched to any gene: 5. The CDR3 has 15 amino acids. Germline values: CDR1 SGHDN, CDR2 FVKESK. The CDR3 coding sequence is TGTGCCAGCAGCCAATGGACAGGGGGGGGTTATGGCTACACCTTC. It codes for CASSQWTGGGYGYTF. The entire variable domain, with the rest obtained from reference TRBV14 and TRBJ1-2, is as follows: EAGVTQFPSHSVIEKGQTVTLRCDPISGHDNLYWYRRVMGKEIKFLLHFVKESKQDESGMPNNRFLAERTGGTYSTLKVQPAELEDSGVYFCASSQWTGGGYGYTFGSGTRLTVV.

Concerning this clone itself: Its ends do not fully match the called genes, so a read error is possible. The chain joins TRBV5-6 to TRBJ2-1; D gene ambiguous. The V gene's germline CDR1 is SGHDT and CDR2 YYEEEE. This CDR3 has 12 amino acids. CDR3 loop: CASSESFNEQFF. In nucleotides, the CDR3 is TGTGCCAGCAGCGAGTCCTTCAATGAGCAGTTCTTC.

V gene TRBV27 combines with J gene TRBJ1-2, with D unclear. The length of the CDR3 is 14 residues. From germline, CDR1 is MNHEY and CDR2 SMNVEV (reference sequence). The ends were cut back, 3 bases at V and 6 bases at J, with 14 bases in the middle. The CDR3, as DNA: TGTGCCAGCAGTTTTATGGGGAGAACGAATGGCTACACCTTC. It specifies CASSFMGRTNGYTF.

This clone was observed a single time. The chain has TRBV19 and TRBJ2-3; 12 bases align to TRBD1. V shed 6 bases, J shed 6 bases, and the junction held 7 bases outside the gene matches. The length of the CDR3 is 15 residues. Germline values: CDR1 LNHDA, CDR2 SQIVND (reference sequence). CDR3 sequence: CASRTGTGGSDTQYF. The CDR3 coding sequence is TGTGCCAGTAGAACCGGGACAGGGGGCAGTGATACGCAGTATTTT.

The chain uses TRBV7-6 and TRBJ1-6, with 9 nucleotides matching TRBD1. Germline V lookup: CDR1 SGHVS, CDR2 FNYEAQ. The CDR3 is made up of 19 amino acids. Losses at the gene ends were 4 bases for V and 6 bases for J; bases not matched to a gene: 16. CDR3 sequence reads: CASSYRAGQGLLPNSPLHF. The CDR3 DNA sequence: TGTGCCAGCAGCTATAGGGCGGGACAGGGCCTACTACCTAATTCACCCCTCCACTTT.

The chain recombines TRBV6-1 with TRBJ1-2; TRBD1 matches 9 bases. The germline gives CDR1 MNHNS, CDR2 SASEGT. V gave up 7 bases and J gave up 7 bases; unmatched junction bases: 10. The CDR3 is 14 amino acids. The CDR3 nucleotides read TGTGCCAGCACCCTTTCGGACAGGGGCTGTGGCTACACCTTC. Protein product: CASTLSDRGCGYTF.

The rearrangement links TRBV5-1 to TRBJ1-3; a possible D gene is TRBD1 (6 bases). Germline V gene lookup returns CDR1 SGHRS and CDR2 YFSETQ. Trimming took off 0 bases at V and 3 bases at J, with 13 bases between the two ends. The CDR3 is 16 amino acids. CDR3 residues: CASSLAGGGYGNTIYF. CDR3 nucleotide sequence: TGCGCCAGCAGCTTGGCCGGGGGGGGCTATGGAAACACCATATATTTT.

CDR3 amino acids: CASSPSSDRVGSPLHF. For the CDR3, the DNA is TGTGCCAGCAGCCCATCGTCGGACAGGGTTGGTTCACCCCTCCACTTT. The chain joins TRBV5-4 to TRBJ1-6; TRBD1 agrees at 8 bases. Germline V CDR1 and CDR2: SGHNT, YYREEE (reference sequence). The length of the CDR3 is 16 residues. The V segment lost 4 bases and the J segment 9 bases; nucleotides outside the gene matches: 12.

V is TRBV11-1 and J is TRBJ1-5; D is perhaps TRBD1 (6 bases). V was pared by 2 bases and J by 6 bases, with 23 bases between. The CDR3 length is 18 residues. In germline, CDR1 is SGHAT, CDR2 FQDESV (reference sequence). The CDR3 spells CASSLMAQQGVGAQPQHF. Here the CDR3 DNA reads TGTGCCAGCAGCTTAATGGCGCAACAGGGTGTAGGTGCTCAGCCCCAGCATTTT.

This chain uses TRBV13 with TRBJ2-1; 8 positions agree with TRBD1. J lost 6 bases, V lost 3 bases, and 13 bases had no gene match. Germline V gene data show CDR1 as PRHDT and CDR2 as FYEKMQ (reference sequence). This CDR3 is 17 amino acids long. CDR3 sequence: CASSFGAIQGAGNEQFF. The CDR3 DNA sequence: TGTGCCAGCAGCTTCGGAGCAATTCAGGGGGCCGGCAATGAGCAGTTCTTC.

The chain is built from TRBV27 and TRBJ1-3; 7 bases match TRBD1. Trimming cost V 4 bases and J 4 bases; bases outside gene matches: 4. Germline-derived CDR1 and CDR2 are MNHEY and SMNVEV (reference sequence). The CDR3 runs to 14 residues. The CDR3 here is CASSSTGAGNTIYF. CDR3 DNA sequence: TGTGCCAGCAGTTCAACAGGGGCAGGAAACACCATATATTTT.

In this sample, this clone turned up a few times. V is TRBV29-1 and J is TRBJ2-7, with TRBD1 matching 9 bases. The germline V gene has CDR1 SQVTM and CDR2 ANQGSEA. CDR3 length: 13 amino acids. In nucleotides, the CDR3 is TGCAGTGGCCGGGGGACAGGGACGGACGAGCAGTACTTC. It encodes CSGRGTGTDEQYF.

This clone came up once. The V call is TRBV5-1, the J call TRBJ2-5; D is possibly TRBD1 (6 bases). The CDR3 is made up of 15 amino acids. V lost 4 bases and J lost 1, with 14 bases in between. Germline CDR1 reads SGHRS; CDR2 reads YFSETQ. Written as DNA, the CDR3 is TGCGCCAGCAGCCTTGGATTGACAGGCCAAGAGACCCAGTACTTC. Its translation is CASSLGLTGQETQYF.

Notes on this clone: A read error may produce the germline difference seen at one junction end. This chain uses TRBV7-8 with TRBJ2-7; 9 bases match TRBD1. The CDR3 runs 15 residues. Germline V CDR1 and CDR2: SGHVS, FQNEAQ. CDR3 region: CSSSPGTGPVYEQYF. The CDR3 DNA reads as TGTTCCAGCAGCCCCGGGACAGGGCCGGTCTACGAGCAGTACTTC.

The chain couples TRBV29-1 to TRBJ1-3; D remains ambiguous. Germline V gene lookup returns CDR1 SQVTM and CDR2 ANQGSEA. Trimming left V 6 bases short and J 0 bases short, with 18 bases between. The CDR3 length is 16 residues. The CDR3 nucleotides read TGCAGCGTCGTTCCCCCTCGAACGAGCTCTGGAAACACCATATATTTT. This sequence encodes CSVVPPRTSSGNTIYF.